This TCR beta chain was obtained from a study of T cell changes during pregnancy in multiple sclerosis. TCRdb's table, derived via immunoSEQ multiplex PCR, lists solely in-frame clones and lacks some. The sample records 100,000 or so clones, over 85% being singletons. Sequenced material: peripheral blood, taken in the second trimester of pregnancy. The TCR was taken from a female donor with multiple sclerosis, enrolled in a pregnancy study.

CDR3 nucleotides: TGTGCCAGCAGCCCTCGTTTGCAGGGACAGGGCAATGAGCAGTTCTTC. Amino acids: CASSPRLQGQGNEQFF. J is TRBJ2-1 and V is TRBV11-2; 9 bases match TRBD1. The germline V gene has CDR1 SGHAT and CDR2 FQNNGV. This CDR3 is 16 amino acids long. V was pared by 5 bases and J by 6 bases, with 11 bases of the junction left unmatched.